The present entry profiles one TCR beta chain with its context. What it binds is not known. This entry comes from a study of vaccination effects on CD4 cells after COVID-19. Findings and limits, study-wide: The study, lacking early post-infection timepoints, had few convalescent patients. Only a single clone (1 of 255 vaccine-induced clones in healthy vaccinees) cross-reacted with common cold coronaviruses. Marked contraction was observed in infection-induced and vaccine-induced clones late after vaccination.

This CDR3 is 15 amino acids long. Germline assignment: CDR1 SNHLY and CDR2 FYNNEI. V gave up 5 bases and J gave up 5 bases; unmatched junction bases: 6. Using viral peptide pools, the ViraFEST assay grew out antigen-specific CD4+ T cells prior to sequencing. Culture proceeded for approximately nine days, and CD4+ T cells were then isolated. Neither prior SARS-CoV-2 infection nor positive nucleocapsid antibodies were present in the vaccine recipients. Cultures received IL-2 medium that replaced half the medium on days 3 and 7. Some clones are missing from TCRdb's copy, which holds only in-frame ones; the method was immunoSEQ multiplex PCR. Among about 25,000 clones, 76% were seen once, and the ten largest hold 10%.

The chain couples TRBV2 to TRBJ2-5; 12 bases align to TRBD1. This sample comprised CD4+ T cells from PBMCs cultured with HCoV-NL63 spike peptides, obtained before COVID-19 vaccination. The origin of this receptor is a human donor who received a COVID-19 vaccine. As DNA, the CDR3 is TGTGCCAGCAGTTCGGGACAGGGGGCCTATGAGACCCAGTACTTC. This encodes CASSSGQGAYETQYF.